Listed below are T cell receptor beta chains from one sample, sequenced in a study of T cell responses to AZD1222 COVID-19 vaccine. The protocol was immunoSEQ multiplex PCR, while the TCRdb copy is restricted to in-frame clones and leaves out a portion. The sample carries about 200,000 clones, approximately 94% recorded once. The sample here was peripheral blood, taken 28 days after the second dose of the MenACWY control vaccine. The receptors derive from an adult who received the MenACWY meningococcal vaccine as a control. Both conserved end residues are part of each CDR3. D genes are given only for firm matches. Expanded clones are given a class, and other clones once, few, many or no size at all.

abundance	v_gene	j_gene	d_gene	CDR3nt	CDR3aa
NA	TRBV29-1	TRBJ2-1	NA	TGCAGCGTTACCGGGACGCTCGGGACTGATGAGCAGTTCTTC	CSVTGTLGTDEQFF
NA	TRBV28	TRBJ1-5	NA	TGTGCCAGCAGTTGGGGCGAATTAGCCCAGCATTTT	CASSWGELAQHF
NA	TRBV5-3	TRBJ2-3	NA	TGTGCCAGAAGCTTGAGGGCGGAGCCCACAGATACGCAGTATTTT	CARSLRAEPTDTQYF
NA	TRBV6-5	TRBJ1-6	NA	TGTGCCAGCAGTTTCACAGGGCCCTCCTATAATTCACCCCTCCACTTT	CASSFTGPSYNSPLHF
NA	TRBV12-3/TRBV12-4	TRBJ2-7	NA	TGTGCCAGCAGTTTCTCGGGCTACGAGCAGTACTTC	CASSFSGYEQYF
NA	TRBV5-1	TRBJ2-7	NA	TGCGCCAGCAGCGTGGGAAGGGGTTACGAGCAGTACTTC	CASSVGRGYEQYF
NA	TRBV3-1/TRBV3-2	TRBJ1-5	NA	TGTGCCAGCGGCGGGCAGGGCAATCAGCCCCAGCATTTT	CASGGQGNQPQHF
NA	TRBV11-1	TRBJ2-7	TRBD1	TGTGCCAGCAGCCCCAGGGGGATACAGCAGTACTTC	CASSPRGIQQYF
NA	TRBV5-4	TRBJ1-4	NA	TGTGCCAGCAGTACCACAGGGCTGGGGAATGAAAAACTGTTTTTT	CASSTTGLGNEKLFF
NA	TRBV27	TRBJ2-1	TRBD2	TGTGCCGTGGGACTAGCGGGGGGACTCAATGAGCAGTTCTTC	CAVGLAGGLNEQFF
NA	TRBV5-5	TRBJ2-3	NA	TGTGCCAGCAGCGGACTTAGGGGCACAGATACGCAGTATTTT	CASSGLRGTDTQYF
NA	TRBV30	TRBJ1-3	NA	TGTGCCTGCCCCCGGGAAGACGGAAACACCATATATTTT	CACPREDGNTIYF
NA	TRBV28	TRBJ1-2	NA	TGTGCCAGCAGTTTAAGTGCGGGCTACACCTTC	CASSLSAGYTF
NA	TRBV24-1	TRBJ2-1	NA	TGTGCCACTGGAGTAGGACCATACAATGAGCAGTTCTTC	CATGVGPYNEQFF
NA	TRBV4-3	TRBJ2-7	NA	TGCGCCAGCAGCCAAGAGAGCCATGGGTCCTACGAGCAGTACTTC	CASSQESHGSYEQYF
NA	TRBV3-1/TRBV3-2	TRBJ2-3	NA	TGTGCCAGCAGCCAAGGTGGGGCAGGAAGATCAGATACGCAGTATTTT	CASSQGGAGRSDTQYF
NA	TRBV2	TRBJ2-7	TRBD1	TGTGCCACCTTAGCCGGGACAGCCTCCTACGAGCAGTACTTC	CATLAGTASYEQYF
NA	TRBV7-2	TRBJ1-2	NA	TGTGCCAGCAGGCAAGGAGGCCTTAACTATGGCTACACCTTC	CASRQGGLNYGYTF
NA	TRBV28	TRBJ1-5	TRBD1	TGTGCCAGCAGTCCGGGGACAGGGGGTCAGCCCCAGCATTTT	CASSPGTGGQPQHF
NA	TRBV5-5	TRBJ1-5	NA	TGTGCCAGCAGCTTACAACAGGGCAATCAGCCCCAGCATTTT	CASSLQQGNQPQHF
NA	TRBV27	TRBJ2-3	NA	TGTGCCAGCAGTCCACCTCAATTAGCCACAGATACGCAGTATTTT	CASSPPQLATDTQYF
once	TRBV9	TRBJ2-7	TRBD2	TGTGCCAGCAGCGTGAGCGGGACCTCCTACGAGCAGTACTTC	CASSVSGTSYEQYF
NA	TRBV7-2	TRBJ1-2	NA	TGTGCCAGCAGCTTTCTCGATGCTAACTATGGCTACACCTTC	CASSFLDANYGYTF
NA	TRBV10-1	TRBJ2-7	NA	TGCGCCAGCAGTGAGCCCAGCGGTACCTACGAGCAGTACTTC	CASSEPSGTYEQYF
few	TRBV7-2	TRBJ2-5	NA	TGTGCCAGCAGCTTAGTCCCCCAGGCGTTCGAGACCCAGTACTTC	CASSLVPQAFETQYF
NA	TRBV28	TRBJ1-4	NA	TGTGCCAGCAGTCTACAGGGAAGTACGGGGCAAGATAATGAAAAACTGTTTTTT	CASSLQGSTGQDNEKLFF
NA	TRBV28	TRBJ1-6	TRBD1	TGTGCCAGCAGTTTGTTGACAGGGAGAGATTCACCCCTCCACTTT	CASSLLTGRDSPLHF
NA	TRBV5-4	TRBJ2-7	TRBD2	TGTGCCAGCAGCTTGGGTGGACTAGCGGGGAAATCCTACGAGCAGTACTTC	CASSLGGLAGKSYEQYF
once	TRBV2	TRBJ2-2	NA	TGTGCCAGCAGTCTGAGTGGGTTGAACACCGGGGAGCTGTTTTTT	CASSLSGLNTGELFF
NA	TRBV5-1	TRBJ1-2	NA	TGCGCCAGCAGCGCGGACGGACATAACTATGGCTACACCTTC	CASSADGHNYGYTF
NA	TRBV29-1	TRBJ1-4	NA	TGCAGCGTATCAGGACGGACGAATGAAAAACTGTTTTTT	CSVSGRTNEKLFF
NA	TRBV6-2/TRBV6-3	TRBJ1-5	TRBD1	TGTGCCAGCAGTTCGACGACAGGGGAGGGCAATCAGCCCCAGCATTTT	CASSSTTGEGNQPQHF
NA	TRBV6-6	TRBJ2-2	TRBD1	TGTGCCAGCGCCCGGACAGGGGACCTCACCGGGGAGCTGTTTTTT	CASARTGDLTGELFF
NA	TRBV5-1	TRBJ1-4	TRBD1	TGCGCCAGCAGCTTAATTCCCGGGACAGGGGGAGCAACTAATGAAAAACTGTTTTTT	CASSLIPGTGGATNEKLFF
NA	TRBV6-2/TRBV6-3	TRBJ1-2	NA	TGTGCCAGCAGTTACTCGATCGGAAACTATGGCTACACCTTC	CASSYSIGNYGYTF
NA	TRBV7-9	TRBJ1-6	TRBD1	TGTGCCAGCAGAACCGGGACAGGGCATTCACCCCTCCACTTT	CASRTGTGHSPLHF
NA	TRBV6-2/TRBV6-3	TRBJ1-5	NA	TGTGCCAGCAGTTACATGGCAGGGGACCAGCCCCAGCATTTT	CASSYMAGDQPQHF
NA	TRBV3-1/TRBV3-2	TRBJ1-6	TRBD1	TGTGCCAGCAGCCAAGACAGGGGGCTGGCCTATAATTCACCCCTCCACTTT	CASSQDRGLAYNSPLHF
once	TRBV7-8	TRBJ1-4	TRBD1	TGTGCCAGCAGCTTACACAGGGGTTGGGAAAAACTGTTTTTT	CASSLHRGWEKLFF
NA	TRBV6-5	TRBJ1-5	NA	TGTGCCAGCAATAGTCAGCCCCAGCATTTT	CASNSQPQHF
NA	TRBV7-9	TRBJ2-1	TRBD2	TGTGCCAGCAGCTTTTCGCGACTAGCGGGAGCTGAGCAGTTCTTC	CASSFSRLAGAEQFF
NA	TRBV11-2	TRBJ2-1	NA	TGTGCCAGCAGCATCTCTAGCGCTGGGGGCTCCTACAATGAGCAGTTCTTC	CASSISSAGGSYNEQFF
NA	TRBV9	TRBJ2-3	NA	TGTGCCAGCAGCGTATCGGGGAGCACAGATACGCAGTATTTT	CASSVSGSTDTQYF
once	TRBV9	TRBJ1-4	NA	TGTGCCAGCAGCGCAGAGGGGCGACGGAATGAAAAACTGTTTTTT	CASSAEGRRNEKLFF
NA	TRBV29-1	TRBJ2-7	NA	TGCAGCGTTGTCGGGTACGAGCAGTACTTC	CSVVGYEQYF
NA	TRBV28	TRBJ1-5	TRBD1	TGTGCCAGCAGTTTTTCCAGGGGGCGCAGGCAGCCCCAGCATTTT	CASSFSRGRRQPQHF
NA	TRBV20-1	TRBJ2-1	TRBD2	TGCAGTGCTAGTCCGGCCGGGAGGGACAATGAGCAGTTCTTC	CSASPAGRDNEQFF
NA	TRBV30	TRBJ1-6	NA	TGTGCCTGGAGAGGCGCCAATTCACCCCTCCACTTT	CAWRGANSPLHF
NA	TRBV3-1/TRBV3-2	TRBJ2-1	TRBD2	TGTGCCAGCAGCCCCGGGACTAGTAATGAGCAGTTCTTC	CASSPGTSNEQFF
NA	TRBV19	TRBJ1-6	NA	TGTGCCAGTAGGACCGGGACACTCGACTCCTATAATTCACCCCTCCACTTT	CASRTGTLDSYNSPLHF
NA	TRBV10-3	TRBJ2-2	NA	TGTGCCATCAGTGACTTGGGGGGCGGGACCGGGGAGCTGTTTTTT	CAISDLGGGTGELFF
NA	TRBV7-9	TRBJ2-2	TRBD2	TGTGCCAGCAGCCCCGGACTAGCGACGAACACCGGGGAGCTGTTTTTT	CASSPGLATNTGELFF
few	TRBV7-6	TRBJ2-5	TRBD2	TGTGCCAGCAGCTTAGGGTTAACTAGCGGGGGGACTCAAGAGACCCAGTACTTC	CASSLGLTSGGTQETQYF
NA	TRBV6-6	TRBJ1-4	TRBD1	TGTGCCAGCAGGCTGGACAGGGGCACTAATGAAAAACTGTTTTTT	CASRLDRGTNEKLFF
NA	TRBV7-2	TRBJ2-7	NA	TGTGCCAGCAGCTTTGTGGCCGAAGCTGAGCAGTACTTC	CASSFVAEAEQYF
NA	TRBV29-1	TRBJ1-1	NA	TGCAGCGTTGAAGGGACTGTGAACACTGAAGCTTTCTTT	CSVEGTVNTEAFF
NA	TRBV3-1/TRBV3-2	TRBJ2-2	NA	TGTGCCAGCAGCCAAGGGGGCGGTATGGGGGAGCTGTTTTTT	CASSQGGGMGELFF
NA	TRBV7-9	TRBJ1-2	NA	TGTGCCAGCGCCCTCGTCGCTATGGAGGGCTACACCTTC	CASALVAMEGYTF
NA	TRBV6-5	TRBJ2-7	TRBD1	TGTGCCAGCAGTTACGTCCGGGACAGGGCCTACGAGCAGTACTTC	CASSYVRDRAYEQYF